These 16 T cell receptor beta chains originate from one sample sequenced in a study of T cells in Graves' hyperthyroidism and ophthalmopathy. Template material for amplifying TCR beta CDR3 regions consisted of RNA transcripts. The HTBI primer set drove a first-round RT-PCR of the TCR CDR3. TCRdb reprocessed the multiplex PCR reads via MiXCR and lists one record per CDR3 protein. The table records approximately 410,000 distinct CDR3 sequences, roughly 14% of them present only once. Sequencing was done on a sample of blood. The source is a man younger than 30 with Graves' ophthalmopathy.

This clonotype was counted ten times or more. This sequence joins TRBV11-2 and TRBJ2-3; 9 bases are shared with TRBD2. This CDR3 has 17 residues. The V and J ends lost 5 bases and 0 bases, in that order; junction bases with no gene match: 9. CDR1 and CDR2 from the germline V gene are SGHAT and FQNNGV. CDR3 bases: TGTGCCAGCAGCCCCACGCGGGGGGGGGTGAGCACAGATACGCAGTATTTT. This sequence encodes CASSPTRGGVSTDTQYF.

The V call is TRBV5-6, the J call TRBJ2-7; no clear D gene. V was shortened by 2 bases and J by 5 bases, with 5 bases between the two germline ends. This CDR3 contains 11 residues. Per germline, CDR1 SGHDT and CDR2 YYEEEE. This CDR3 is CASSFFNEQYF. CDR3 nucleotides: TGTGCCAGCAGCTTTTTTAACGAGCAGTACTTC.

The chain uses TRBV10-1 and TRBJ2-4, with 8 nucleotides matching TRBD2. The CDR3 runs to 16 residues. The trim removed 3 bases at V and 0 bases at J, leaving 4 bases unmatched. CDR1 is WNHNN, CDR2 SYGVQD, per germline (reference sequence). The CDR3: CASSDSAGEAKNIQYF. The CDR3 region has the DNA TGCGCCAGCAGTGATTCAGCGGGAGAAGCCAAAAACATTCAGTACTTC.

In its sample, this clonotype was seen many times. This chain links TRBV30 with TRBJ1-3; no clear D. This CDR3 spans 15 amino acids. Germline loops: CDR1 GTSNPN, CDR2 SVGIG (reference sequence). Trimming took 4 bases from V and 0 from J, leaving 13 bases between them. The DNA for the CDR3 is TGTGCCTGGAACGGCCTCCCTCCCTCTGGAAACACCATATATTTT. Translation gives CAWNGLPPSGNTIYF.

The chain carries TRBV5-1 and TRBJ2-6; D may match TRBD1 or TRBD2 (5 bases each). The germline gives CDR1 SGHRS, CDR2 YFSETQ. Trimming left V 4 bases short and J 0 bases short, with 11 bases between. CDR3 length: 16 residues. The CDR3 loop reads CASSPGPNSGANVLTF. CDR3 DNA sequence: TGCGCCAGCAGCCCGGGACCGAACTCTGGGGCCAACGTCCTGACTTTC.

Details on this clonotype: This could be a read error, since a much larger clone is one nucleotide away. V is TRBV29-1 and J is TRBJ2-5; no definite D call. The germline V gene has CDR1 SQVTM and CDR2 ANQGSEA. The CDR3 is made up of 10 amino acids. CDR3 in amino acids: CSVLKETQHF. The CDR3 DNA reads as TGCAGCGTTTTAAAAGAGACCCAGCACTTC.

In this sample, this clonotype turned up many times. The gene calls are TRBV6-2 or TRBV6-3 and TRBJ1-5; unclear D gene. The CDR3 is made up of 15 amino acids. The germline CDR1 and CDR2 sequences are MNHEY and SVGEGT. Trimming shortened V by 2 bases and J by 3 bases, and 11 bases separated the two germline ends. The chain's CDR3 is CASSYLDPYNQPQHF. CDR3 DNA: TGTGCCAGCAGTTACCTGGACCCTTACAATCAGCCCCAGCATTTT.

The gene calls are TRBV4-2 and TRBJ2-7; no definite D call. CDR1 LGHNA and CDR2 YNFKEQ come from the germline V gene. V dropped 8 bases and J dropped 0 bases, with 8 bases sitting between them. This CDR3 has 12 amino acids. CDR3 loop: CASAGDSYEQYF. The DNA of the CDR3 is TGTGCCAGCGCTGGGGACTCCTACGAGCAGTACTTC.

Many counts were recorded for this clonotype. The chain links TRBV18 to TRBJ2-1; TRBD1 is a possible D gene (6 bases). Trimming took off 6 bases at V and 0 bases at J, with 15 bases between the two ends. The length of the CDR3 is 16 residues. Germline-derived CDR1 and CDR2 are KGHSH and LQKENI. CDR3 DNA sequence: TGTGCCAGCTCGTTGAACAGGGTTAGCTCCTACAATGAGCAGTTCTTC. Protein: CASSLNRVSSYNEQFF. The full variable domain, its missing parts supplied by reference TRBV18 and TRBJ2-1, is NAGVMQNPRHLVRRRGQEARLRCSPMKGHSHVYWYRQLPEEGLKFMVYLQKENIIDESGMPKERFSAEFPKEGPSILRIQQVVRGDSAAYFCASSLNRVSSYNEQFFGPGTRLTVL.

Ten or more counts support this clonotype. This rearrangement joins TRBV2 to TRBJ2-5; the D gene could be TRBD1 or TRBD2 (6 bases each). The CDR3 is made up of 16 amino acids. The V and J ends lost 4 bases and 4 bases respectively, with 19 bases between them. The germline V gene has CDR1 SNHLY and CDR2 FYNNEI. CDR3 residues: CASSGWGTGRLETQYF. The CDR3 DNA follows: TGTGCCAGCAGTGGCTGGGGTACAGGGAGGTTAGAGACCCAGTACTTC. The entire variable domain, with the rest obtained from reference TRBV2 and TRBJ2-5, is as follows: EPEVTQTPSHQVTQMGQEVILRCVPISNHLYFYWYRQILGQKVEFLVSFYNNEISEKSEIFDDQFSVERPDGSNFTLKIRSTKLEDSAMYFCASSGWGTGRLETQYFGPGTRLLVL.

This clonotype appeared a single time. At one of its ends the junction is not consistent with the germline gene, which may arise from a read error. The chain is built from TRBV13 and TRBJ2-3; possibly TRBD1 for D (7 bases). The CDR3 is 13 amino acids. CDR1 PRHDT and CDR2 FYEKMQ come from the germline V gene (reference sequence). CDR3 nucleotide sequence: TGCGCCAGCAGGGGGGAAAGCACAGATACGCAGTATTTT. Amino acid sequence: CASRGESTDTQYF. Full variable domain (outside the CDR3, taken from reference TRBV13 and TRBJ2-3): AAGVIQSPRHLIKEKRETATLKCYPIPRHDTVYWYQQGPGQDPQFLISFYEKMQSDKGSIPDRFSAQQFSDYHSELNMSSLELGDSALYFCASRGESTDTQYFGPGTRLTVL.

This clonotype was counted ten times or more. The rearrangement joins TRBV3-1 to TRBJ1-5; the D is unclear. CDR1 is LGHDT, CDR2 YNNKEL, per germline (reference sequence). Trimming removed 1 base from V and 2 bases from J, with 9 bases in between. The CDR3 spans 15 residues. CDR3 DNA: TGTGCCAGCAGCCAAGGTATGGCAGGCAATCAGCCCCAGCATTTT. Translation gives CASSQGMAGNQPQHF.

This clonotype was detected ten times or more. The V gene is TRBV27, the J gene TRBJ2-7, with 7 bases fitting TRBD1. From germline, CDR1 is MNHEY and CDR2 SMNVEV (reference sequence). CDR3 length: 14 amino acids. The trim removed 8 bases at V and 2 bases at J, leaving 9 bases unmatched. The DNA for the CDR3 is TGTGCCAGCCGACCCGGGACAGAGACCTACGAGCAGTACTTC. Its protein product is CASRPGTETYEQYF.

There are many counts of this clonotype. Written as DNA, the CDR3 is TGTGCCAGCAGTCGCTATAGCCAACTAGCGGGAGTGGAGACCCAGTACTTC. Its protein product is CASSRYSQLAGVETQYF. The chain couples TRBV6-2 or TRBV6-3 to TRBJ2-5; 11 bases align to TRBD2. Germline V gives CDR1 MNHEY, CDR2 SVGEGT. Trimming took 5 bases from V and 5 from J; bases not matched to a gene: 13. This CDR3 is 17 amino acids long.

The table lists this clonotype with many counts. This rearrangement joins TRBV12-3 or TRBV12-4 to TRBJ1-2, with D possibly matching TRBD1 (5 bases). CDR3 size: 16 residues. The germline V and J ends were trimmed by 5 bases and 1 base, with 17 bases remaining between them. The DNA of the CDR3 is TGTGCCAGCAGTAGAGGCCAGGGAAGAGGTAACTATGGCTACACCTTC. Protein: CASSRGQGRGNYGYTF.

Of note for this clonotype: This may stem from a read error, because a much larger clone lies one nucleotide away. V is TRBV24-1 and J is TRBJ2-7; D call uncertain. From germline, CDR1 is KGHDR and CDR2 SFDVKD. The CDR3 length is 13 residues. This CDR3 reads CATSDPPGYGQYF. DNA of the CDR3: TGTGCCACCAGTGACCCCCCCGGTTACGGGCAGTACTTC.